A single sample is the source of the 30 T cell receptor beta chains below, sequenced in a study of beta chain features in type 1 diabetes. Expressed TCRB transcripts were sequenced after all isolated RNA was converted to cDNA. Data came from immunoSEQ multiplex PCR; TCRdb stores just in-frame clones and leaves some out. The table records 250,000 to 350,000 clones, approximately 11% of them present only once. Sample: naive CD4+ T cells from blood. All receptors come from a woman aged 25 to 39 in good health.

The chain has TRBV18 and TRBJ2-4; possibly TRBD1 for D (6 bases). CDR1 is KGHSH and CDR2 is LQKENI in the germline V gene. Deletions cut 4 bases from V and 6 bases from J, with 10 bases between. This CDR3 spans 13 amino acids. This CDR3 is CASSQGVGNIQYF. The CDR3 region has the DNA TGTGCCAGCTCACAGGGGGTCGGAAACATTCAGTACTTC.

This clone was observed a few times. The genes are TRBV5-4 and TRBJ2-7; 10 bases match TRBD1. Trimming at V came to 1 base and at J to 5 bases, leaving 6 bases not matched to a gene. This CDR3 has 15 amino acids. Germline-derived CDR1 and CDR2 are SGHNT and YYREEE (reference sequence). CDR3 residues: CASSLFGTGAHEQYF. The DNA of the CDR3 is TGTGCCAGCAGCTTGTTCGGGACAGGGGCCCACGAGCAGTACTTC.

For the CDR3, the DNA is TGTGCCAGTAGTCGCGACAGATCTGGCAATCAGCCCCAGCATTTT. Translated: CASSRDRSGNQPQHF. The genes are TRBV19 and TRBJ1-5, with D possibly TRBD1 on 5 matching bases. Trimming removed 5 bases from V and 2 bases from J, with 13 bases in between. The germline CDR1 and CDR2 sequences are LNHDA and SQIVND (reference sequence). The CDR3 extends over 15 amino acids. Supplemented by reference TRBV19 and TRBJ1-5, the full variable domain reads DGGITQSPKYLFRKEGQNVTLSCEQNLNHDAMYWYRQDPGQGLRLIYYSQIVNDFQKGDIAEGYSVSREKKESFPLTVTSAQKNPTAFYLCASSRDRSGNQPQHFGDGTRLSIL.

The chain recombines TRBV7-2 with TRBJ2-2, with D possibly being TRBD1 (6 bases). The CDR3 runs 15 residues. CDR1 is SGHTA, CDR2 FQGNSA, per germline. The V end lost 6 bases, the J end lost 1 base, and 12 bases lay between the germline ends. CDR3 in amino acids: CASRLGHRNTGELFF. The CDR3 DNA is TGTGCCAGCAGGCTGGGACACAGGAACACCGGGGAGCTGTTTTTT. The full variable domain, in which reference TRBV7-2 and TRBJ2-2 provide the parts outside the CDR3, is GAGVSQSPSNKVTEKGKDVELRCDPISGHTALYWYRQSLGQGLEFLIYFQGNSAPDKSGLPSDRFSAERTGGSVSTLTIQRTQQEDSAVYLCASRLGHRNTGELFFGEGSRLTVL.

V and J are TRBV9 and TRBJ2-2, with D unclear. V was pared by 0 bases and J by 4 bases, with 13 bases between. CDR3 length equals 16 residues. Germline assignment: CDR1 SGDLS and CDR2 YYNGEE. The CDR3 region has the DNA TGTGCCAGCAGCGTAGATTTGGTAGAACTCACCGGGGAGCTGTTTTTT. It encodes CASSVDLVELTGELFF. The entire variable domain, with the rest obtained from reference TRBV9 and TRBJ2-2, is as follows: DSGVTQTPKHLITATGQRVTLRCSPRSGDLSVYWYQQSLDQGLQFLIQYYNGEERAKGNILERFSAQQFPDLHSELNLSSLELGDSALYFCASSVDLVELTGELFFGEGSRLTVL.

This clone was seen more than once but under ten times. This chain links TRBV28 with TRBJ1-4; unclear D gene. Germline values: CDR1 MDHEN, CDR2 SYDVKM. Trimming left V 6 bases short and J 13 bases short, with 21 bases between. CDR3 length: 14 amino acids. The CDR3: CASSRISILNGLFF. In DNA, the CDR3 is TGTGCCAGCAGCCGTATCTCTATTTTGAATGGACTGTTTTTT.

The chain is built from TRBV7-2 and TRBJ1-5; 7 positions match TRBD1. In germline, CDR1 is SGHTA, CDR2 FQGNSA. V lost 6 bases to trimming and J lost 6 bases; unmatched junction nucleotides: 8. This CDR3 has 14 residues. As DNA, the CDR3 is TGTGCCAGCAGTGAAACAGGGGTGTTTCAGCCCCAGCATTTT. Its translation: CASSETGVFQPQHF.

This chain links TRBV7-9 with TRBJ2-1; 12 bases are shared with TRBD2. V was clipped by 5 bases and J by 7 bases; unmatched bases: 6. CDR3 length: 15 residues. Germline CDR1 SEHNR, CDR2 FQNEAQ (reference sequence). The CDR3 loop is CASSPSLAGGNEQFF. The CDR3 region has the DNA TGTGCCAGCAGCCCCTCCCTAGCGGGAGGGAATGAGCAGTTCTTC. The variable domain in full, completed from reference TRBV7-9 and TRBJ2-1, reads DTGVSQNPRHKITKRGQNVTFRCDPISEHNRLYWYRQTLGQGPEFLTYFQNEAQLEKSRLLSDRFSAERPKGSFSTLEIQRTEQGDSAMYLCASSPSLAGGNEQFFGPGTRLTVL.

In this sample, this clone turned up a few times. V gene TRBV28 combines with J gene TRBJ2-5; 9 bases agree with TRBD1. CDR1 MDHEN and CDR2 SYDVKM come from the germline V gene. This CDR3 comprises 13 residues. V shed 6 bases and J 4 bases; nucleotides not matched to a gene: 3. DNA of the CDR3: TGTGCCAGCAGGGGACAGGGAGGAGAGACCCAGTACTTC. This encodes CASRGQGGETQYF. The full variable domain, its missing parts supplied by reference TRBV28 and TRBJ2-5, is DVKVTQSSRYLVKRTGEKVFLECVQDMDHENMFWYRQDPGLGLRLIYFSYDVKMKEKGDIPEGYSVSREKKERFSLILESASTNQTSMYLCASRGQGGETQYFGPGTRLLVL.

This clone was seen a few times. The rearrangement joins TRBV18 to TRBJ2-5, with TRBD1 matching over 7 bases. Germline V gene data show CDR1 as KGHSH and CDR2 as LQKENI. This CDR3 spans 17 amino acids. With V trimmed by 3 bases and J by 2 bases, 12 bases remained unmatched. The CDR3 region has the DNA TGTGCCAGCTCACCGCCCCAGGGGGTGGCGGAACAAGAGACCCAGTACTTC. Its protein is CASSPPQGVAEQETQYF.

The DNA of the CDR3 is TGTGCCAGCAGCTTGGGAGGCGGGACGGCCGGGGAGCTGTTTTTT. It codes for CASSLGGGTAGELFF. The chain is built from TRBV5-4 and TRBJ2-2; tentatively, D is TRBD2 (6 bases). The germline V and J ends were trimmed by 0 bases and 6 bases, with 12 bases remaining between them. The CDR3 sequence is 15 residues long. Germline lookup yields CDR1 SGHNT and CDR2 YYREEE (reference sequence).

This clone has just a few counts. The CDR3 DNA is TGTGCCAGCAGCCCGGAGGAGAAGTTGGATGAAAAACTGTTTTTT. Translating it yields CASSPEEKLDEKLFF. The chain has TRBV7-8 and TRBJ1-4; no definite D call. CDR1 is SGHVS, CDR2 FQNEAQ, per germline. The V end lost 5 bases, the J end lost 6 bases, and 16 bases lay between the germline ends. This CDR3 has 15 amino acids.

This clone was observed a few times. CDR3 coding DNA: TGTGCCATTGGGGGAGGAGGCAATCAGCCCCAGCATTTT. Amino acids: CAIGGGGNQPQHF. The chain joins TRBV10-3 to TRBJ1-5; the D gene is possibly TRBD1 (5 bases). The V end was cut by 9 bases, the J end by 2 bases, with 11 bases between. Germline loops: CDR1 ENHRY, CDR2 SYGVKD. This CDR3 is built from 13 residues.

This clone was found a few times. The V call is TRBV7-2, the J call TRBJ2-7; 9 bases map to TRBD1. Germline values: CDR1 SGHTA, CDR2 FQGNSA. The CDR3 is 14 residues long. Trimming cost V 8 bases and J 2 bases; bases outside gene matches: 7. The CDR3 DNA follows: TGTGCCAGCGCCCCGGGACAGGGTACCTACGAGCAGTACTTC. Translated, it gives CASAPGQGTYEQYF.

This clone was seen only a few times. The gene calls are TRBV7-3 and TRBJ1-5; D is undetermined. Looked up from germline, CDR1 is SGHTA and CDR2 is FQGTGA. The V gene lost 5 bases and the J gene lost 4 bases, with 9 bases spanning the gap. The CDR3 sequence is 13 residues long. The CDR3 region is CASSTDGNQPQHF. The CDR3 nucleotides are TGTGCCAGCAGCACTGACGGGAATCAGCCCCAGCATTTT.

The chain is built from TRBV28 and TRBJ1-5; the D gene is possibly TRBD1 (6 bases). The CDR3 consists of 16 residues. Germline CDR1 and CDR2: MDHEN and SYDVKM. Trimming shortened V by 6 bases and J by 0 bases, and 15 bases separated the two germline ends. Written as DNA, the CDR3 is TGTGCCAGCAGACAAAACAGGGACTATAGCAATCAGCCCCAGCATTTT. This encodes CASRQNRDYSNQPQHF. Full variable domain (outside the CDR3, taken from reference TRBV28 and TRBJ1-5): DVKVTQSSRYLVKRTGEKVFLECVQDMDHENMFWYRQDPGLGLRLIYFSYDVKMKEKGDIPEGYSVSREKKERFSLILESASTNQTSMYLCASRQNRDYSNQPQHFGDGTRLSIL.

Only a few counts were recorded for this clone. The CDR3 spells CASSPVGTGASGNTIYF. The DNA for the CDR3 is TGTGCCAGCAGCCCGGTTGGTACAGGGGCCTCTGGAAACACCATATATTTT. V gene TRBV14 combines with J gene TRBJ1-3; 7 bases map to TRBD1. This CDR3 spans 17 amino acids. Germline V gene sequence: CDR1 SGHDN, CDR2 FVKESK. J lost 0 bases, V lost 4 bases, and 9 bases had no gene match.

The CDR3 DNA sequence: TGTGCCAGCAGCTTAGGACTAGCGGGAGAAGGGGAGCTGTTTTTT. Its translation: CASSLGLAGEGELFF. This rearrangement joins TRBV7-2 to TRBJ2-2, with 12 bases aligning to TRBD2. CDR3 length: 15 residues. The junction had 2 bases not matched to a gene; V was cut back by 1 base and J by 8 bases. Germline V gives CDR1 SGHTA, CDR2 FQGNSA.

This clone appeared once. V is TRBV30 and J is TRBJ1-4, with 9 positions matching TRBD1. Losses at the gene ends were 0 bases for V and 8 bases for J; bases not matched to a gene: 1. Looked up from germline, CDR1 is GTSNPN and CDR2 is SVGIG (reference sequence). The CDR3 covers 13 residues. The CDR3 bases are TGTGCCTGGAGTGTTGGACAGGGGGAAAAACTGTTTTTT. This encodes CAWSVGQGEKLFF.

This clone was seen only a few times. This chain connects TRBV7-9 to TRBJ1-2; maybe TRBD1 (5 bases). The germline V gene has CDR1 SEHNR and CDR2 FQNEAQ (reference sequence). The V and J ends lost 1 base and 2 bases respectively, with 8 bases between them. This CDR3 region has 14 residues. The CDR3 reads CASSLEAGNYGYTF. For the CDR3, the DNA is TGTGCCAGCAGCTTAGAGGCAGGGAACTATGGCTACACCTTC.

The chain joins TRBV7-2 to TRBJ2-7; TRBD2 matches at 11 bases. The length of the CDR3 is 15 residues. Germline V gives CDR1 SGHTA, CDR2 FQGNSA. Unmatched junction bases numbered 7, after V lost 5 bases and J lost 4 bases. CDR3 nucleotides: TGTGCCAGCAGCCACCGACTAGCGGGGACTTACGAGCAGTACTTC. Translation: CASSHRLAGTYEQYF.

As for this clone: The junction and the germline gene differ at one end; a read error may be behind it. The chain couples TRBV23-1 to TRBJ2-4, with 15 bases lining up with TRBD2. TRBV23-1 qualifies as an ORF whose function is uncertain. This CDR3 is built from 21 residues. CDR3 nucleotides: TGCGCCAGCAGCCACTCCCTCGGGACTAGCGGGAGGATTATAGCCAAAAACTTTCAGTACTTC. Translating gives CASSHSLGTSGRIIAKNFQYF.

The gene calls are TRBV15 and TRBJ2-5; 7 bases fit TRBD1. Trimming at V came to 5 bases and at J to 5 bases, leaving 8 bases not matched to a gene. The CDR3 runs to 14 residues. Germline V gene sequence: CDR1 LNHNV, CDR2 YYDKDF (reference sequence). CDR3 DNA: TGTGCCACCAGCGTCCGACAGGGTTGGGAGACCCAGTACTTC. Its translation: CATSVRQGWETQYF.

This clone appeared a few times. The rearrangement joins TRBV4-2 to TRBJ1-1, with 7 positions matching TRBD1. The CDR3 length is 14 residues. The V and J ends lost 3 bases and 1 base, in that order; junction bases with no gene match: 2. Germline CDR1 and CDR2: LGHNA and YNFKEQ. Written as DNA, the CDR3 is TGTGCCAGCAGCCAGACAGGGACGAACACTGAAGCTTTCTTT. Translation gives CASSQTGTNTEAFF.

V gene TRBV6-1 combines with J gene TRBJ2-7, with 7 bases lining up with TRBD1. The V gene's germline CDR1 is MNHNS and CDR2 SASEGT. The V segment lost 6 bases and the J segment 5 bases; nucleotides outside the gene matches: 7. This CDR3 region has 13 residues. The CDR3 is CASRMTGRNEQYF. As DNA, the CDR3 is TGTGCCAGCAGAATGACAGGGCGGAACGAGCAGTACTTC.

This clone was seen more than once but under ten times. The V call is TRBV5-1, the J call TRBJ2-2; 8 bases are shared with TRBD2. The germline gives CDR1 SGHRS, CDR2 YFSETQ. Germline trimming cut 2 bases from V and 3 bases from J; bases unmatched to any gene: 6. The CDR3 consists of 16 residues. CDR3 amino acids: CASSLGAGVDTGELFF. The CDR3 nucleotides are TGCGCCAGCAGCTTAGGAGCGGGAGTGGACACCGGGGAGCTGTTTTTT.

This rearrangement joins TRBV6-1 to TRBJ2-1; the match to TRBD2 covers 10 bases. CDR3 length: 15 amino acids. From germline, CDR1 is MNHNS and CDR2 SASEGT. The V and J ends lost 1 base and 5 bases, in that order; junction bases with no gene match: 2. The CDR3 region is CASSEEGLANNEQFF. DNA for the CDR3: TGTGCCAGCAGTGAAGAGGGACTAGCGAACAATGAGCAGTTCTTC.

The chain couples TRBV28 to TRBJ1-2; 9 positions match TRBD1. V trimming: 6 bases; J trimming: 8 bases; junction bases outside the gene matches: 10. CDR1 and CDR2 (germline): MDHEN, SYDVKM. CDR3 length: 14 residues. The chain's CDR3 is CASRPPQGAGGYTF. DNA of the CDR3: TGTGCCAGCAGACCACCACAGGGGGCAGGGGGCTACACCTTC.

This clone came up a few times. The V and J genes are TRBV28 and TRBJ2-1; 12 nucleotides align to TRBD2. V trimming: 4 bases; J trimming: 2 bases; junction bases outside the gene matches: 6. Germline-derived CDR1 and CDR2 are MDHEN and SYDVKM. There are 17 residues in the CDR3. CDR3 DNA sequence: TGTGCCAGCAGTTCAGAGACTAGCGGGAGACCCTACAATGAGCAGTTCTTC. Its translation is CASSSETSGRPYNEQFF.

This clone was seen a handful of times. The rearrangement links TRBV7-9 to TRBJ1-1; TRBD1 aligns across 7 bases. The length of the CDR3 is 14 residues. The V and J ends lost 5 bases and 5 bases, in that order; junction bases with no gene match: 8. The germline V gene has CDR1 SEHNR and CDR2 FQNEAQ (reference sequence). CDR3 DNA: TGTGCCAGCAGCCTCGGACAGGCGGGTACTGAAGCTTTCTTT. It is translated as CASSLGQAGTEAFF.